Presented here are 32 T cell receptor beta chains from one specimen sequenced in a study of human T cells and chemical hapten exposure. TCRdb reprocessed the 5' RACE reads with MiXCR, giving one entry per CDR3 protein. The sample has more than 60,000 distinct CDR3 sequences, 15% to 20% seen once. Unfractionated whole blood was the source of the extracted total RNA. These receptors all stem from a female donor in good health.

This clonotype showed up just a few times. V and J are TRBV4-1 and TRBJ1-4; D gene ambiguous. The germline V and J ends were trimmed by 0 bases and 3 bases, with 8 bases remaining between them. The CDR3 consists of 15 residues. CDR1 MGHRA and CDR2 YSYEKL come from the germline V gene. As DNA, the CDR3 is TGCGCCAGCAGCCAAGAGACTCGGGCTAATGAAAAACTGTTTTTT. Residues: CASSQETRANEKLFF.

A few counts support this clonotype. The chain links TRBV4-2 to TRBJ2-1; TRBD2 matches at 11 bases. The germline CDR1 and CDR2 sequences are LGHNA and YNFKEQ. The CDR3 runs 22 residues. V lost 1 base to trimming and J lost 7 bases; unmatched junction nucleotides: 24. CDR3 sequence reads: CASSQVRGGSTVAGGPGNEQFF. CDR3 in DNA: TGTGCCAGCAGCCAAGTCCGGGGCGGCAGCACCGTAGCGGGAGGGCCGGGAAATGAGCAGTTCTTC.

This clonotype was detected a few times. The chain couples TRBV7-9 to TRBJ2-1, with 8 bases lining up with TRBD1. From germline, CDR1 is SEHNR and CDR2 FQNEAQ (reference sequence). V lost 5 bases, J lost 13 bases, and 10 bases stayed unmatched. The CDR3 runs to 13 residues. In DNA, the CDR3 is TGTGCCAGCAGCCCCAGGAGACAGGGGATACAGTTCTTC. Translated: CASSPRRQGIQFF. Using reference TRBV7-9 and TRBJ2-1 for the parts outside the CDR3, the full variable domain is DTGVSQNPRHKITKRGQNVTFRCDPISEHNRLYWYRQTLGQGPEFLTYFQNEAQLEKSRLLSDRFSAERPKGSFSTLEIQRTEQGDSAMYLCASSPRRQGIQFFGPGTRLTVL.

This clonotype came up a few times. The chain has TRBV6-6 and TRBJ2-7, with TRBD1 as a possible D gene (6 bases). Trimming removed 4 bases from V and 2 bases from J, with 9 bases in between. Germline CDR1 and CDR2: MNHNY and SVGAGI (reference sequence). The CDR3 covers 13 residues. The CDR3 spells CASSLDSTYEQYF. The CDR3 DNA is TGTGCCAGCAGTTTGGACAGTACCTACGAGCAGTACTTC.

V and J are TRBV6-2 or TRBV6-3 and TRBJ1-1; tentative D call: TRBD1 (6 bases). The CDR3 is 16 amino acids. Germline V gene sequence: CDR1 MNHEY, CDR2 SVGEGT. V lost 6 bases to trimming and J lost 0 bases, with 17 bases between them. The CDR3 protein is CASSLSRGRLNTEAFF. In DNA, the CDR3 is TGTGCCAGCAGCCTGAGCAGGGGTCGTTTGAACACTGAAGCTTTCTTT.

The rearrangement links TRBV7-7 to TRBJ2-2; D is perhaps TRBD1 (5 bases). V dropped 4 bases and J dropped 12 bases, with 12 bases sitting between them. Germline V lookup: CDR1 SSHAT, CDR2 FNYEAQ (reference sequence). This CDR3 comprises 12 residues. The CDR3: CASSSPAGKLFF. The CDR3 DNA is TGTGCCAGCAGCTCGCCGGCAGGGAAGCTGTTTTTT.

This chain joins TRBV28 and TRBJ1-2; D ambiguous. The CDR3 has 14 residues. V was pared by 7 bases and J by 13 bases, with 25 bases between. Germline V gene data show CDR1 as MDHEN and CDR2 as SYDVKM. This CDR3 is CASTQTPESIVFTF. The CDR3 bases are TGTGCCAGCACCCAGACCCCTGAGTCCATTGTCTTCACCTTC.

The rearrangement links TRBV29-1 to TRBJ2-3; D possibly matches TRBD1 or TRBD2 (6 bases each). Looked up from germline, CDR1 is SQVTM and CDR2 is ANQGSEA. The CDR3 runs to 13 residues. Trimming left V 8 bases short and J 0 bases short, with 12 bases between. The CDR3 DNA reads TGCAGCTTTCGGGGGCTCAGCACAGATACGCAGTATTTT. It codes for CSFRGLSTDTQYF.

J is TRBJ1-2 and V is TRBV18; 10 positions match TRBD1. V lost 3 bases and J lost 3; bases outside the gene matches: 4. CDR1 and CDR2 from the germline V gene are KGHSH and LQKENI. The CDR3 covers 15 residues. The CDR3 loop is CASSPGTGADYGYTF. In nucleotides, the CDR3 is TGTGCCAGCTCACCCGGGACAGGGGCGGACTATGGCTACACCTTC.

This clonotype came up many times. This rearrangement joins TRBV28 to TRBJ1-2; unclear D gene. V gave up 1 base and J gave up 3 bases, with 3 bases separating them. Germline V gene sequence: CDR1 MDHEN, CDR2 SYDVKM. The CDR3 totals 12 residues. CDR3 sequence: CASSLSDYGYTF. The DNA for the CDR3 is TGTGCCAGCAGTTTATCGGACTATGGCTACACCTTC.

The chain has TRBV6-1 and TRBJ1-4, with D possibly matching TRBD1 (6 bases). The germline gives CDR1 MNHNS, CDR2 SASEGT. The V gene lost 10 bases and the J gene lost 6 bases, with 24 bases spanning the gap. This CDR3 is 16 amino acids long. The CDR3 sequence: CATRNGRNRVDEKLFF. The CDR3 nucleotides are TGTGCCACCCGGAATGGAAGGAACAGGGTTGATGAAAAACTGTTTTTT.

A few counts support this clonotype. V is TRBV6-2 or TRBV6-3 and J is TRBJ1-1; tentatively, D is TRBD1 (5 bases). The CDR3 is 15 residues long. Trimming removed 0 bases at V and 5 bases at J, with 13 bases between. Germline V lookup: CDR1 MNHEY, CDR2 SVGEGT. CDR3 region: CASSYSSQGGTEAFF. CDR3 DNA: TGTGCCAGCAGTTACTCGAGTCAGGGTGGTACTGAAGCTTTCTTT.

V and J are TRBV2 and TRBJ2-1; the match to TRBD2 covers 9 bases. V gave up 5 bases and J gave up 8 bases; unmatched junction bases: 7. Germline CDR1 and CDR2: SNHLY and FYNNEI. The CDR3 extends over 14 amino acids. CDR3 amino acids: CASSLRTSADEQFF. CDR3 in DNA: TGTGCCAGCAGTCTACGGACTAGCGCGGATGAGCAGTTCTTC.

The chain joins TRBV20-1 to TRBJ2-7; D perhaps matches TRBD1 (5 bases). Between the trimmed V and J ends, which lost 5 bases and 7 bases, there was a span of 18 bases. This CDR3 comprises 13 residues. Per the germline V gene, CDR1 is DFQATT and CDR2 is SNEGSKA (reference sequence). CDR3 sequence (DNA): TGCAGTGCTGGACCAAATCCAGGGCGGGAGCAGTACTTC. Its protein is CSAGPNPGREQYF.

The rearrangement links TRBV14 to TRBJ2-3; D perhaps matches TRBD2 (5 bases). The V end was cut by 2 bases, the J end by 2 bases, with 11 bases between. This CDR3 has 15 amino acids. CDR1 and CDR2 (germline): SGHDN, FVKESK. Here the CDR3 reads CASSQSSTTTDTQYF. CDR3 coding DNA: TGTGCCAGCAGCCAAAGTTCGACTACCACAGATACGCAGTATTTT.

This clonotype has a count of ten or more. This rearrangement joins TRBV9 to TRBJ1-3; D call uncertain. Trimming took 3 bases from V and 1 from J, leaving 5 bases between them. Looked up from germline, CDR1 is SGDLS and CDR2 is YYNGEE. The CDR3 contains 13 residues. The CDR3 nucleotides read TGTGCCAGCAGCGGTAATTCTGGAAACACCATATATTTT. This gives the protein CASSGNSGNTIYF.

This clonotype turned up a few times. The CDR3 sequence is CAISVWSRDTYTDTQYF. CDR3 coding DNA: TGTGCCATCAGTGTATGGTCCCGGGACACCTACACAGATACGCAGTATTTT. The V and J genes are TRBV10-3 and TRBJ2-3, with D perhaps TRBD1 (6 bases). Germline loops: CDR1 ENHRY, CDR2 SYGVKD. V was trimmed by 4 bases and J by 2 bases, leaving 19 bases between them. The CDR3 extends over 17 amino acids.

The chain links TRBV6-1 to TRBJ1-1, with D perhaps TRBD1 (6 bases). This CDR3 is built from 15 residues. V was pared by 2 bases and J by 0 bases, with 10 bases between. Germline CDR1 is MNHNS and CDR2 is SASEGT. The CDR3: CASSETGSMNTEAFF. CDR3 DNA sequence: TGTGCCAGCAGTGAAACAGGGTCAATGAACACTGAAGCTTTCTTT.

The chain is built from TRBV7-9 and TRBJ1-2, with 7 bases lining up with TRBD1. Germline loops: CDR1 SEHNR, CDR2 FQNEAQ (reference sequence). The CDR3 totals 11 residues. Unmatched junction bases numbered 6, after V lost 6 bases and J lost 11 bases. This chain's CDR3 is CASSFGTAYTF. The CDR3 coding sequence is TGTGCCAGCAGTTTCGGGACAGCTTACACCTTC. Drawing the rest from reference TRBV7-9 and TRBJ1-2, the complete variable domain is DTGVSQNPRHKITKRGQNVTFRCDPISEHNRLYWYRQTLGQGPEFLTYFQNEAQLEKSRLLSDRFSAERPKGSFSTLEIQRTEQGDSAMYLCASSFGTAYTFGSGTRLTVV.

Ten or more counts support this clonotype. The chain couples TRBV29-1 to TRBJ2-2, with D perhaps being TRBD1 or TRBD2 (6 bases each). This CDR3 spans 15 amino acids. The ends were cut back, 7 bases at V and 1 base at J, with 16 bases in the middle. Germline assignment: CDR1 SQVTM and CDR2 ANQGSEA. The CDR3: CSARDKTENTGELFF. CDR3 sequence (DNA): TGCAGCGCGCGGGACAAAACAGAGAACACCGGGGAGCTGTTTTTT.

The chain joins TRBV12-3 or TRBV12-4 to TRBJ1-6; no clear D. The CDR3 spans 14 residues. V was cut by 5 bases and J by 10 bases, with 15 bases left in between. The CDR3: CASSQTPQKSPLHF. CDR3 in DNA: TGTGCCAGCAGTCAAACCCCCCAGAAGTCACCCCTCCACTTT.

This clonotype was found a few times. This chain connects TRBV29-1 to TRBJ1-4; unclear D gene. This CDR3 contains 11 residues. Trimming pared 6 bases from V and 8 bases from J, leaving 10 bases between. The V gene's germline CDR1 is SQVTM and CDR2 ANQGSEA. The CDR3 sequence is CSVGSGEKLFF. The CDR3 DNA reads TGCAGCGTGGGGTCGGGGGAAAAACTGTTTTTT.

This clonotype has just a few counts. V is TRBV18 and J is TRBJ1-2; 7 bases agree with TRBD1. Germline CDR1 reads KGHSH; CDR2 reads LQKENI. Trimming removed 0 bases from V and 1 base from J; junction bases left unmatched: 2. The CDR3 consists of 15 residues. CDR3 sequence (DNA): TGTGCCAGCTCACCACCGGGACAGCTTAACTATGGCTACACCTTC. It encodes CASSPPGQLNYGYTF.

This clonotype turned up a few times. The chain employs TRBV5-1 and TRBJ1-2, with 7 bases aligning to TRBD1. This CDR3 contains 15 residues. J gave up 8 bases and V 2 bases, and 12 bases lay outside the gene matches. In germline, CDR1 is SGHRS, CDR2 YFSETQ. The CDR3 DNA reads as TGCGCCAGCAGCTTCGCGAGTAATCAGGGGGTCGGCTACACCTTC. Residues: CASSFASNQGVGYTF.

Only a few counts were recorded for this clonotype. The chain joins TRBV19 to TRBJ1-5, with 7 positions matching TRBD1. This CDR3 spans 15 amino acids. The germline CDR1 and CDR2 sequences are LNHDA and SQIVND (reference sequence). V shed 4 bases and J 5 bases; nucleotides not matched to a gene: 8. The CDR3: CASSTSETGYQPQHF. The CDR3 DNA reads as TGTGCCAGTAGTACCTCCGAGACAGGGTATCAGCCCCAGCATTTT.

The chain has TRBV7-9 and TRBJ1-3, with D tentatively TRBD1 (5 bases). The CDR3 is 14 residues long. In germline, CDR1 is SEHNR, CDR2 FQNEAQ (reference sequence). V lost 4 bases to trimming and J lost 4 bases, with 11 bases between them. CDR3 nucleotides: TGTGCCAGCAGCTCCGACAGAAGGGGAAACACCATATATTTT. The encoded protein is CASSSDRRGNTIYF.

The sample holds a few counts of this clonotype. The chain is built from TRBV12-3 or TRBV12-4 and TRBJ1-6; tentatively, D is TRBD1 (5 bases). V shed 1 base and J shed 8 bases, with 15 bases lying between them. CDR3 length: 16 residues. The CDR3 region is CASSLGSPGSYSPLHF. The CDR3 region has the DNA TGTGCCAGCAGTTTAGGTTCCCCAGGGTCCTATTCACCCCTCCACTTT.

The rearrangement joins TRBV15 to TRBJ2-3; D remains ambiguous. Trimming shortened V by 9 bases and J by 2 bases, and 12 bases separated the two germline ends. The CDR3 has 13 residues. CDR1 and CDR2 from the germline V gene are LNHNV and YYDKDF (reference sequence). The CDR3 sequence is CATRLRVTDTQYF. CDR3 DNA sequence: TGTGCCACTCGACTCCGTGTCACAGATACGCAGTATTTT.

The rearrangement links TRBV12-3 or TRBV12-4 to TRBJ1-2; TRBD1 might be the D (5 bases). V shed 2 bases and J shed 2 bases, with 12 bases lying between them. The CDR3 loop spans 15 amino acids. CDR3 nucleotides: TGTGCCAGCAGTTTATTCCCAGGACACAACTATGGCTACACCTTC. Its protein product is CASSLFPGHNYGYTF.

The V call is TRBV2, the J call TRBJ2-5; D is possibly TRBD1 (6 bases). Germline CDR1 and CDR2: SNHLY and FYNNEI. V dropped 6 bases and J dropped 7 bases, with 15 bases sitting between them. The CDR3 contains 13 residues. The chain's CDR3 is CASRKGEIRTQYF. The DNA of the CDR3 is TGTGCCAGCAGGAAGGGGGAAATAAGGACCCAGTACTTC.

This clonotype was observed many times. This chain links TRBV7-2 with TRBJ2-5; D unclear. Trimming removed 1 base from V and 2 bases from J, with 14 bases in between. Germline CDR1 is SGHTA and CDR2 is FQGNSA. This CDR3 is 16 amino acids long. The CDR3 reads CASSLEPLKAQETQYF. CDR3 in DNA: TGTGCCAGCAGCTTAGAGCCACTTAAAGCTCAAGAGACCCAGTACTTC.

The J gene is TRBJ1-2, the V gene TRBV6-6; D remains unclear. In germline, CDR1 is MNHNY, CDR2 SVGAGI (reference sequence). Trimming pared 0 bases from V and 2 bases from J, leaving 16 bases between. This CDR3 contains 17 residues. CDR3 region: CASSYSSRGGENYGYTF. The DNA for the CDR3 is TGTGCCAGCAGTTACTCGAGCCGCGGTGGGGAAAACTATGGCTACACCTTC.